The entry below describes one T cell receptor (beta chain). The target of this receptor is not known. One base away there is no much larger clone; base qualities are not given. This entry comes from a study of technical replicates of blood from a handful of donors (dated by TCRdb to 2016 to 2017). Library generation was performed with the immunoSEQ multiplex PCR assay. Not all clones reach the TCRdb copy of this immuneACCESS table, which keeps in-frame sequences only. Checked studies attribute under half of the gap to unresolved V genes and leave the rest unexplained. Here the sample has roughly 100,000 clones; about 94% occur a single time. Approximately 0.22% of the sample goes to the ten largest clones. The CDR3 covers 14 residues, taking in both the cysteine and the phenylalanine. The kept DNA is CDR3 alone, 42 bases in frame from the first base. Between the V and J ends, shortened by 4 bases and 6 bases respectively, the junction contains 13 bases. The germline V gene yields SGHDN for CDR1 and FVKESK for CDR2.

The source material was T cells isolated from PBMCs. The clonotype originates from a human donor in good health. The sequence is built from TRBV14 and TRBJ2-1; perhaps TRBD1 is the D gene, with 6 bases matching. The DNA reads as follows: TGTGCCAGCAGCCCCGCCCCCAGGGGCAATGAGCAGTTCTTC. Translated, it gives CASSPAPRGNEQFF.